This is a list of T cell receptor beta chains from one sample in a study of blood T cell repertoires in COVID-19. Repertoires were generated with immunoSEQ multiplex PCR, while TCRdb's copy carries only in-frame clones and drops some. The data hold more than 85,000 clones, with approximately 90% observed a single time. Sequenced input: peripheral blood. The receptors originated from a woman aged 45 to 65 with acute or convalescent COVID-19. Both conserved end residues are part of each CDR3. Fields, in order: D gene, V gene, clone size, J gene, CDR3 DNA, CDR3 protein. The D gene is left open where the match is weak. Clone size is shown for a subset of rows, as once, few, many or a class of expanded clone.

D gene: TRBD2
V gene: TRBV27
clone size: NA
J gene: TRBJ2-1
CDR3 DNA: TGTGCCAGCAGTTTAAGACCCCGGGCGGGAGGTGAGCAGTTCTTC
CDR3 protein: CASSLRPRAGGEQFF

D gene: TRBD2
V gene: TRBV2
clone size: NA
J gene: TRBJ2-5
CDR3 DNA: TGTGCCAGCAGTGGTAATAGCGGGAGGAAAGAGACCCAGTACTTC
CDR3 protein: CASSGNSGRKETQYF

D gene: TRBD2
V gene: TRBV7-2
clone size: NA
J gene: TRBJ2-5
CDR3 DNA: TGTGCCAGCAGCCCGGGACTAGCGTTAGAGACCCAGTACTTC
CDR3 protein: CASSPGLALETQYF

D gene: TRBD1
V gene: TRBV5-1
clone size: few
J gene: TRBJ1-2
CDR3 DNA: TGCGCCAGCAGCTCCAAGGACAGGGGGGTGTATGGCTACACCTTC
CDR3 protein: CASSSKDRGVYGYTF

D gene: TRBD1
V gene: TRBV2
clone size: NA
J gene: TRBJ1-6
CDR3 DNA: TGTGCCAGCAACCGACAGGGGGTTAATTCACCCCTCCACTTT
CDR3 protein: CASNRQGVNSPLHF

D gene: NA
V gene: TRBV5-1
clone size: once
J gene: TRBJ2-2
CDR3 DNA: TGCGCCAGCAGTCTTGGAGGTACCGGGGAGCTGTTTTTT
CDR3 protein: CASSLGGTGELFF

D gene: NA
V gene: TRBV4-2
clone size: NA
J gene: TRBJ1-2
CDR3 DNA: TGTGCCAGCAGCCAAAGAGGGGGCTATGGCTACACCTTC
CDR3 protein: CASSQRGGYGYTF

D gene: NA
V gene: TRBV29-1
clone size: once
J gene: TRBJ2-3
CDR3 DNA: TGCAGCGTTGACGGGCAGGCGGGAACAGATACGCAGTATTTT
CDR3 protein: CSVDGQAGTDTQYF

D gene: TRBD2
V gene: TRBV4-2
clone size: few
J gene: TRBJ2-1
CDR3 DNA: TGTGCCAGCAGCCAAGCCGGGACTAGCGGTTACAATGAGCAGTTCTTC
CDR3 protein: CASSQAGTSGYNEQFF

D gene: TRBD2
V gene: TRBV7-8
clone size: NA
J gene: TRBJ2-1
CDR3 DNA: TGTGCCAGCAGCTTACGGACTAGCGGTCCGGCCTACAATGAGCAGTTCTTC
CDR3 protein: CASSLRTSGPAYNEQFF

D gene: NA
V gene: TRBV18
clone size: once
J gene: TRBJ1-3
CDR3 DNA: TGTGCCAGCTCACCATTGGCCGATGGAAACACCATATATTTT
CDR3 protein: CASSPLADGNTIYF

D gene: TRBD1
V gene: TRBV3-1/TRBV3-2
clone size: NA
J gene: TRBJ2-6
CDR3 DNA: TGTGCCAGCAGCCAAAACAGGGGGTGGGTCAACGTCCTGACTTTC
CDR3 protein: CASSQNRGWVNVLTF

D gene: NA
V gene: TRBV2
clone size: few
J gene: TRBJ1-1
CDR3 DNA: TGTGCCAGCAGTGTACAGCCCGGCACTGAAGCTTTCTTT
CDR3 protein: CASSVQPGTEAFF

D gene: NA
V gene: TRBV5-1
clone size: NA
J gene: TRBJ2-1
CDR3 DNA: TGCGCCAGCAGCCTCAAAGGGGGAGGGGACTACAATGAGCAGTTCTTC
CDR3 protein: CASSLKGGGDYNEQFF

D gene: TRBD1
V gene: TRBV2
clone size: NA
J gene: TRBJ1-4
CDR3 DNA: TGTGCCAGCAGAGTTGGACAGGACCGAGAAAAACTGTTTTTT
CDR3 protein: CASRVGQDREKLFF

D gene: TRBD2
V gene: TRBV4-2
clone size: NA
J gene: TRBJ2-5
CDR3 DNA: TGTGCCAGCAGCCGGGGGACTAGCGGGAGGTACCAAGAGACCCAGTACTTC
CDR3 protein: CASSRGTSGRYQETQYF

D gene: NA
V gene: TRBV10-1
clone size: NA
J gene: TRBJ2-1
CDR3 DNA: TGCGCCAGCACTCCGGGGGGCAGGGGTCCCCTCAATGAGCAGTTCTTC
CDR3 protein: CASTPGGRGPLNEQFF

D gene: TRBD1
V gene: TRBV9
clone size: NA
J gene: TRBJ2-3
CDR3 DNA: TGTGCCAGCGCCAAGACAGGGAACACAGATACGCAGTATTTT
CDR3 protein: CASAKTGNTDTQYF

D gene: TRBD1
V gene: TRBV6-5
clone size: NA
J gene: TRBJ2-5
CDR3 DNA: TGTGCCAGCAGTTATGTGGCCAGGGGGCCGGGAGAGACCCAGTACTTC
CDR3 protein: CASSYVARGPGETQYF

D gene: NA
V gene: TRBV2
clone size: few
J gene: TRBJ1-1
CDR3 DNA: TGTGCCAGCAGGAGGGCGATGAACACTGAAGCTTTCTTT
CDR3 protein: CASRRAMNTEAFF

D gene: TRBD1
V gene: TRBV10-1
clone size: NA
J gene: TRBJ2-7
CDR3 DNA: TGCGCCAGCAGTGACGGTGGGACAGCTTTATACGAGCAGTACTTC
CDR3 protein: CASSDGGTALYEQYF

D gene: NA
V gene: TRBV24-1
clone size: NA
J gene: TRBJ2-3
CDR3 DNA: TGTGCCACCAGTGTGGGCTACTCCACAGATACGCAGTATTTT
CDR3 protein: CATSVGYSTDTQYF

D gene: TRBD2
V gene: TRBV27
clone size: NA
J gene: TRBJ2-1
CDR3 DNA: TGTGCCAGCAGTTTATTACTAGCGGGAGGGCCGGGTGAGCAGTTCTTC
CDR3 protein: CASSLLLAGGPGEQFF

D gene: NA
V gene: TRBV1
clone size: NA
J gene: TRBJ2-1
CDR3 DNA: TGCACCAGCAGCCAGCTTCGACAGGTTCGCGACAATGAGCAGTTCTTC
CDR3 protein: CTSSQLRQVRDNEQFF

D gene: TRBD2
V gene: TRBV18
clone size: NA
J gene: TRBJ2-2
CDR3 DNA: TGTGCCAGCTCTCCTCTAGCGGGAGGCGTGAACACCGGGGAGCTGTTTTTT
CDR3 protein: CASSPLAGGVNTGELFF

D gene: TRBD1
V gene: TRBV18
clone size: NA
J gene: TRBJ1-6
CDR3 DNA: TGTGCCAGCTCATTCGGACAGGGCCATAATTCACCCCTCCACTTT
CDR3 protein: CASSFGQGHNSPLHF

D gene: NA
V gene: TRBV11-2
clone size: NA
J gene: TRBJ2-3
CDR3 DNA: TGTGCCAGCAGCTTAGGTGGGATCGGAGGTCTCCCAGATACGCAGTATTTT
CDR3 protein: CASSLGGIGGLPDTQYF

D gene: TRBD1
V gene: TRBV28
clone size: NA
J gene: TRBJ2-1
CDR3 DNA: TGTGCCAGCAGTCTACCGGGACAGGGGGCGAATGAGCAGTTCTTC
CDR3 protein: CASSLPGQGANEQFF

D gene: TRBD1
V gene: TRBV18
clone size: few
J gene: TRBJ2-6
CDR3 DNA: TGTGCCAGCTCAATACTCCGGGACAGGGCGAGCTCTGGGGCCAACGTCCTGACTTTC
CDR3 protein: CASSILRDRASSGANVLTF

D gene: TRBD1
V gene: TRBV10-3
clone size: NA
J gene: TRBJ2-7
CDR3 DNA: TGTGCCATCGCAAGGGACAGATCCTACGAGCAGTACTTC
CDR3 protein: CAIARDRSYEQYF

D gene: TRBD2
V gene: TRBV7-9
clone size: NA
J gene: TRBJ2-1
CDR3 DNA: TGTGCCAGCAGCTACAGGAACAGCGGGAAGAATGAGCAGTTCTTC
CDR3 protein: CASSYRNSGKNEQFF

D gene: NA
V gene: TRBV6-6
clone size: NA
J gene: TRBJ1-5
CDR3 DNA: TGTGCCAGCAGTTACGGTCCGGGGAAGGGCAATCAGCCCCAGCATTTT
CDR3 protein: CASSYGPGKGNQPQHF

D gene: TRBD1
V gene: TRBV28
clone size: NA
J gene: TRBJ2-7
CDR3 DNA: TGTGCCAGCAGCCCACCCCGACAGGGTGCGGGCGAGCAGTACTTC
CDR3 protein: CASSPPRQGAGEQYF

D gene: NA
V gene: TRBV15
clone size: once
J gene: TRBJ2-5
CDR3 DNA: TGTGCCACCAGCAGAGATTACCAGGGGAGGGCCAACCAGTACTTC
CDR3 protein: CATSRDYQGRANQYF

D gene: NA
V gene: TRBV28
clone size: once
J gene: TRBJ2-5
CDR3 DNA: TGTGCCAGCAGTCCCTTGACAGTTTCAGGGGAGACCCAGTACTTC
CDR3 protein: CASSPLTVSGETQYF

D gene: NA
V gene: TRBV25-1
clone size: NA
J gene: TRBJ2-3
CDR3 DNA: TGTGCCAGCAGTGGGCTCACCAGGGGTTTTGGCACAGATACGCAGTATTTT
CDR3 protein: CASSGLTRGFGTDTQYF

D gene: NA
V gene: TRBV18
clone size: NA
J gene: TRBJ2-1
CDR3 DNA: TGTGCCAGCTCACCCGTCAATGAGCAGTTCTTC
CDR3 protein: CASSPVNEQFF

D gene: TRBD1
V gene: TRBV6-1
clone size: NA
J gene: TRBJ1-3
CDR3 DNA: TGTGCCAGCAGTGTGACAGGGGTCTATGCGGGAAACACCATATATTTT
CDR3 protein: CASSVTGVYAGNTIYF

D gene: NA
V gene: TRBV6-5
clone size: NA
J gene: TRBJ2-7
CDR3 DNA: TGTGCCAGCAGTCCGAGCCGAGGGGGAGCGGAGTACTTC
CDR3 protein: CASSPSRGGAEYF

D gene: NA
V gene: TRBV7-9
clone size: NA
J gene: TRBJ2-3
CDR3 DNA: TGTGCCAGCAGCTCGAGAGTGGCGAGCGGATGGGTCACAGATACGCAGTATTTT
CDR3 protein: CASSSRVASGWVTDTQYF

D gene: NA
V gene: TRBV12-3/TRBV12-4
clone size: NA
J gene: TRBJ1-2
CDR3 DNA: TGTGCCACTAAAAGCGGGCGGCATGGCTACACCTTC
CDR3 protein: CATKSGRHGYTF

D gene: NA
V gene: TRBV18
clone size: NA
J gene: TRBJ1-5
CDR3 DNA: TGTGCCAGCTCGCGCGGCAGGGATCAGCCCCAGCATTTT
CDR3 protein: CASSRGRDQPQHF

D gene: NA
V gene: TRBV5-1
clone size: NA
J gene: TRBJ2-3
CDR3 DNA: TGCGCCAGCAGGGTCGCGGGGCCAGATACGCAGTATTTT
CDR3 protein: CASRVAGPDTQYF

D gene: NA
V gene: TRBV15
clone size: NA
J gene: TRBJ1-2
CDR3 DNA: TGTGCCACCAGCAGAGATAACAGGCTTAACTATGGCTACACCTTC
CDR3 protein: CATSRDNRLNYGYTF

D gene: NA
V gene: TRBV27
clone size: once
J gene: TRBJ2-1
CDR3 DNA: TGTGCCAGCAGTAACTCTTGGTACAATGAGCAGTTCTTC
CDR3 protein: CASSNSWYNEQFF

D gene: NA
V gene: TRBV11-3
clone size: NA
J gene: TRBJ2-1
CDR3 DNA: TGTGCCAGCAGCTTAGGCTGGGCGCAGTACAATGAGCAGTTCTTC
CDR3 protein: CASSLGWAQYNEQFF

D gene: NA
V gene: TRBV3-1/TRBV3-2
clone size: NA
J gene: TRBJ1-2
CDR3 DNA: TGTGCCAGCAGCCACGATCTACCGGGATATGGCTACACCTTC
CDR3 protein: CASSHDLPGYGYTF

D gene: NA
V gene: TRBV24-1
clone size: NA
J gene: TRBJ2-3
CDR3 DNA: TGTGCCACCGGGGGCCCCACAGATACGCAGTATTTT
CDR3 protein: CATGGPTDTQYF

D gene: NA
V gene: TRBV10-3
clone size: NA
J gene: TRBJ2-2
CDR3 DNA: TGTGCCATCAGCACAGGGGAGGCGGGGAGAAGCGGGGAGCTGTTTTTT
CDR3 protein: CAISTGEAGRSGELFF

D gene: TRBD2
V gene: TRBV5-1
clone size: few
J gene: TRBJ2-7
CDR3 DNA: TGCGCCAGCAGCTTGGCGGTCGGGAGGGCCTCCCACGAGCAGTACTTC
CDR3 protein: CASSLAVGRASHEQYF

D gene: NA
V gene: TRBV15
clone size: few
J gene: TRBJ2-2
CDR3 DNA: TGTGCCACCAGCAGAGATGGGGGGACGACCGGGGAGCTGTTTTTT
CDR3 protein: CATSRDGGTTGELFF

D gene: NA
V gene: TRBV5-8
clone size: NA
J gene: TRBJ2-7
CDR3 DNA: TGTGCCAGCAGCTTTCGAGGGAGTGGAAACGAGCAGTACTTC
CDR3 protein: CASSFRGSGNEQYF

D gene: NA
V gene: TRBV7-9
clone size: NA
J gene: TRBJ2-1
CDR3 DNA: TGTGCCAGCAGCTTCCTGGGGGGGGCTGAGAATGAGCAGTTCTTC
CDR3 protein: CASSFLGGAENEQFF

D gene: TRBD2
V gene: TRBV5-1
clone size: NA
J gene: TRBJ2-2
CDR3 DNA: TGCGCCAGCAGCCCGCGCGGTGGGACTAGCGGGATTGTGGAGCTGTTTTTT
CDR3 protein: CASSPRGGTSGIVELFF

D gene: TRBD2
V gene: TRBV3-1/TRBV3-2
clone size: NA
J gene: TRBJ2-3
CDR3 DNA: TGTGCCAGCAGCCAGGGACTAGCGGGAGTGGGAGATACGCAGTATTTT
CDR3 protein: CASSQGLAGVGDTQYF

D gene: NA
V gene: TRBV5-4
clone size: few
J gene: TRBJ2-7
CDR3 DNA: TGTGCCAGCAGCTTGCTTAGCGGCTCCTACGAGCAGTACTTC
CDR3 protein: CASSLLSGSYEQYF